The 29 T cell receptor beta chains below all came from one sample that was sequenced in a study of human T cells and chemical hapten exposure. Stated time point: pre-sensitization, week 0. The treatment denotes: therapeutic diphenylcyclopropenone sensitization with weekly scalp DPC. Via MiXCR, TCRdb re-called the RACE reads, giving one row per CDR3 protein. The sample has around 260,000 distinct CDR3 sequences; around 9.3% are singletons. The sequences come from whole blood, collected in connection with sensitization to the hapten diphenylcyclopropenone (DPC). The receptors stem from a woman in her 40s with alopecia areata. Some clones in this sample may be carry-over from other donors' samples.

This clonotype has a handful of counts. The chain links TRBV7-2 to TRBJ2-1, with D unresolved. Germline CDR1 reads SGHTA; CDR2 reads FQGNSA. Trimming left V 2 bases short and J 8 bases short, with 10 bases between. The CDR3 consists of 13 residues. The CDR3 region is CASSLNLKDEQFF. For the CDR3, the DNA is TGTGCCAGCAGCTTAAATTTGAAGGATGAGCAGTTCTTC.

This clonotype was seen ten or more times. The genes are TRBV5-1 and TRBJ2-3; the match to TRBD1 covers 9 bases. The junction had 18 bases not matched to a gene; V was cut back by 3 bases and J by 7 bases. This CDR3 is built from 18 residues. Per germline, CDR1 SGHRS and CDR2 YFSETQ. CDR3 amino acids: CASSWTTPGTGGLNTQYF. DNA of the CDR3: TGCGCCAGCAGCTGGACTACCCCGGGAACAGGGGGCTTAAATACGCAGTATTTT.

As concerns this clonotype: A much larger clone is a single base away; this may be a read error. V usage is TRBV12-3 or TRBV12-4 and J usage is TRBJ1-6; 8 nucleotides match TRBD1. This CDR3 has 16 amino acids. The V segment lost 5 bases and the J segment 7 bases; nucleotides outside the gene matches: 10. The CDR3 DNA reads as TGTGCCAGCAGTACCCGAGGCAGGGGGCCAAATTCACCCCTCCACTTT. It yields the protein CASSTRGRGPNSPLHF.

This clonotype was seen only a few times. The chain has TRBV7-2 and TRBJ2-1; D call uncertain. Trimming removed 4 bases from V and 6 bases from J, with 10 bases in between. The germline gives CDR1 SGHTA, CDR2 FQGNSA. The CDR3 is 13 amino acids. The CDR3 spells CASSSNRPNEQFF. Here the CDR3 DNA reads TGTGCCAGCAGCTCCAATCGCCCCAATGAGCAGTTCTTC.

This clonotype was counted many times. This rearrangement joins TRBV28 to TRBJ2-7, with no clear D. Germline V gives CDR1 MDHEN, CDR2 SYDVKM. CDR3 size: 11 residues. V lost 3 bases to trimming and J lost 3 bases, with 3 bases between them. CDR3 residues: CASSLGYEQYF. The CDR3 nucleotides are TGTGCCAGCAGTTTGGGCTACGAGCAGTACTTC.

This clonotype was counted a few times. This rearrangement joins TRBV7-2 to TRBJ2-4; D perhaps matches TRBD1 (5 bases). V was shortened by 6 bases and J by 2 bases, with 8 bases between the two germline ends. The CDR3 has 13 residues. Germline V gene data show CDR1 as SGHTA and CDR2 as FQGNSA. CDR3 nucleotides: TGTGCCAGCAGAATGGACACCAAAAACATTCAGTACTTC. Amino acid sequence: CASRMDTKNIQYF.

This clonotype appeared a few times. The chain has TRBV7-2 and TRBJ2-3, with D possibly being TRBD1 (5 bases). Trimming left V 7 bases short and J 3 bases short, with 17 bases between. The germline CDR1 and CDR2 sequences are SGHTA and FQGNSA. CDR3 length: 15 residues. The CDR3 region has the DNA TGTGCCAGCACTTGGGGTCTAGGGGATACAGATACGCAGTATTTT. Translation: CASTWGLGDTDTQYF. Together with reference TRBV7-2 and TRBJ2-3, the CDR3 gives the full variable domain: GAGVSQSPSNKVTEKGKDVELRCDPISGHTALYWYRQSLGQGLEFLIYFQGNSAPDKSGLPSDRFSAERTGGSVSTLTIQRTQQEDSAVYLCASTWGLGDTDTQYFGPGTRLTVL.

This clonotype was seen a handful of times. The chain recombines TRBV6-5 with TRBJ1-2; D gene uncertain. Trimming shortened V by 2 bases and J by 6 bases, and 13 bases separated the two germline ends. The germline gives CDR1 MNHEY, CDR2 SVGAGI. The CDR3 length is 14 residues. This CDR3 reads CASSYGSHGNGYTF. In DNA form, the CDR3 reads TGTGCCAGCAGTTACGGGTCCCACGGAAATGGCTACACCTTC.

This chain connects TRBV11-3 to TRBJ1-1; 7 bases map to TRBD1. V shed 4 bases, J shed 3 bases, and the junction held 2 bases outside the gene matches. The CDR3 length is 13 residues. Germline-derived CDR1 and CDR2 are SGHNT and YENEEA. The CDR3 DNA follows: TGTGCCAGCAGCTCCGACAGGGACACTGAAGCTTTCTTT. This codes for CASSSDRDTEAFF. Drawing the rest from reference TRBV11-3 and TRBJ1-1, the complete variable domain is EAGVVQSPRYKIIEKKQPVAFWCNPISGHNTLYWYLQNLGQGPELLIRYENEEAVDDSQLPKDRFSAERLKGVDSTLKIQPAELGDSAVYLCASSSDRDTEAFFGQGTRLTVV.

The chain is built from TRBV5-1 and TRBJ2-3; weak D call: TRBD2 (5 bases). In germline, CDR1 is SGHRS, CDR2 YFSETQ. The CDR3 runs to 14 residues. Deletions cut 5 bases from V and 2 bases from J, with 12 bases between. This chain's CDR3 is CASRSPGDTDTQYF. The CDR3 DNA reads TGCGCCAGCAGATCTCCCGGGGACACAGATACGCAGTATTTT.

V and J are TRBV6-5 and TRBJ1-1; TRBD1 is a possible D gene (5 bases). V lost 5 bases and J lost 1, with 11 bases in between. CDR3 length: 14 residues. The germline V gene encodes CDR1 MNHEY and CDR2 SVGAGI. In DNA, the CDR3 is TGTGCCAGCAGTAACCGGGACGCGAACACTGAAGCTTTCTTT. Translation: CASSNRDANTEAFF.

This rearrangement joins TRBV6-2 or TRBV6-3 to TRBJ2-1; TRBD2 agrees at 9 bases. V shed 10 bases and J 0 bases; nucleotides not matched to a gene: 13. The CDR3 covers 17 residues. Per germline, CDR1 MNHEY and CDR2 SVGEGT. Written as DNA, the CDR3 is TGTGCCACCGAGCCCGGACTAGCGTGGAGCTCCTACAATGAGCAGTTCTTC. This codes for CATEPGLAWSSYNEQFF.

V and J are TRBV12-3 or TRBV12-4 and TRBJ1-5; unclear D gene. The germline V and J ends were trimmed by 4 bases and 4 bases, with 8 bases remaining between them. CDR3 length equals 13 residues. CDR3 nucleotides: TGTGCCAGCAGTTCACATCGGAATCAGCCCCAGCATTTT. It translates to CASSSHRNQPQHF.

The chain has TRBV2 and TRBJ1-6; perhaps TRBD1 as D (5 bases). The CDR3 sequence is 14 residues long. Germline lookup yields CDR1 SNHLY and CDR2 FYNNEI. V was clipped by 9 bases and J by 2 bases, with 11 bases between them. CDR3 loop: CASNLQAYNSPLHF. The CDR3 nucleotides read TGTGCCAGTAACCTACAGGCCTATAATTCACCCCTCCACTTT.

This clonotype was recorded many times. CDR3 DNA sequence: TGTGCCAGCAGCTTAGGGGCGCCTCGAAACACCATATATTTT. It specifies CASSLGAPRNTIYF. This chain uses TRBV7-8 with TRBJ1-3; D gene ambiguous. Germline V gives CDR1 SGHVS, CDR2 FQNEAQ. The V end lost 1 base, the J end lost 5 bases, and 9 bases lay between the germline ends. There are 14 residues in the CDR3.

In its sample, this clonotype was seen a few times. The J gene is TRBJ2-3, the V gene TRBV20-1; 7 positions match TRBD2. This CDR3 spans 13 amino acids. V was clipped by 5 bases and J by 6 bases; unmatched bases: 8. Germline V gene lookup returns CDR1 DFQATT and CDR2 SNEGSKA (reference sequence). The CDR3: CSARAGLRDTQYF. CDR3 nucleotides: TGCAGTGCTCGAGCGGGACTTAGGGATACGCAGTATTTT.

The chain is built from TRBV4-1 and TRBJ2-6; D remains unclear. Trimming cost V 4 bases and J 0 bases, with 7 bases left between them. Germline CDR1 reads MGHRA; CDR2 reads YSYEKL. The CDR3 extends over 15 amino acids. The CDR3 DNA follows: TGCGCCAGCAGCCCGGAGCTCTCTGGGGCCAACGTCCTGACTTTC. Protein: CASSPELSGANVLTF.

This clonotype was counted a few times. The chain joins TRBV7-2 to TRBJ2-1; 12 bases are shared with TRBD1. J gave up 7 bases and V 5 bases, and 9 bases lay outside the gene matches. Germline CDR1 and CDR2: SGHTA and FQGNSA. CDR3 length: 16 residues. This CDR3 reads CASSGGTGGARNEQFF. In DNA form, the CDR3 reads TGTGCCAGCAGCGGGGGGACAGGGGGCGCTCGGAATGAGCAGTTCTTC.

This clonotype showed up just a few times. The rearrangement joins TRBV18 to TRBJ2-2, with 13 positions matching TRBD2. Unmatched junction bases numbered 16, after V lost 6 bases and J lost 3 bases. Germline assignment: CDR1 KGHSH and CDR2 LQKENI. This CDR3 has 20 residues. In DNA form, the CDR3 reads TGTGCCAGCTCCCAGAATGTCCCGGGACTAGCGGGGAGTTACACCGGGGAGCTGTTTTTT. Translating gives CASSQNVPGLAGSYTGELFF.

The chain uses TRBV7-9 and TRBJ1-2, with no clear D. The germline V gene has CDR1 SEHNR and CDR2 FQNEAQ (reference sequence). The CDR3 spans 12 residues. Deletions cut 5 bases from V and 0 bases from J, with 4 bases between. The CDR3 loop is CASSQSNYGYTF. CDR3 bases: TGTGCCAGCAGCCAGTCTAACTATGGCTACACCTTC.

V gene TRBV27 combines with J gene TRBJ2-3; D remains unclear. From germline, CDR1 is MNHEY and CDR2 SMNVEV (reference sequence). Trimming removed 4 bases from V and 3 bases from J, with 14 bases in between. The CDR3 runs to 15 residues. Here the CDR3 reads CASSSPRRLTDTQYF. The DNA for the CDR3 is TGTGCCAGCAGTTCGCCTCGCCGGCTTACAGATACGCAGTATTTT.

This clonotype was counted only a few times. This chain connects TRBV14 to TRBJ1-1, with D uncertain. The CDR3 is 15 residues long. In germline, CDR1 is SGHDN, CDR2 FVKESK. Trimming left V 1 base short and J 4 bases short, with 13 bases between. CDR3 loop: CASSQVSGGGTEAFF. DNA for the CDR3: TGTGCCAGCAGCCAAGTTTCGGGCGGAGGCACTGAAGCTTTCTTT.

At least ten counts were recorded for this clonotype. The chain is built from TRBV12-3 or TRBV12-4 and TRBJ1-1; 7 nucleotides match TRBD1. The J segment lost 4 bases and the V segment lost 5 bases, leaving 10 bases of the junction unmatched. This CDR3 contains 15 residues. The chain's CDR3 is CASSQSGGGGTEAFF. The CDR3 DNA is TGTGCCAGCAGTCAATCAGGGGGAGGCGGCACTGAAGCTTTCTTT.

CDR3 sequence (DNA): TGCAGCGTGGACCCGGGATTCTTCCAAGAGACCCAGTACTTC. Protein product: CSVDPGFFQETQYF. This chain joins TRBV29-1 and TRBJ2-5, with D possibly being TRBD2 (5 bases). Germline CDR1 SQVTM, CDR2 ANQGSEA. There are 14 residues in the CDR3. Between the trimmed V and J ends, which lost 6 bases and 1 base, there was a span of 15 bases.

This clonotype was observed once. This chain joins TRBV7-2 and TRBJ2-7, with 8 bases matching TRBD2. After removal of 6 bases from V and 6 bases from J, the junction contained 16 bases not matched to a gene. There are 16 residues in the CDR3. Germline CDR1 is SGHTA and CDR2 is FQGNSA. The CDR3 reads CASRPTGGGRRSEQYF. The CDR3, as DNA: TGTGCCAGCAGACCAACGGGGGGCGGGAGGAGAAGCGAGCAGTACTTC.

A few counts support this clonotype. Here the CDR3 reads CASNLGQGNSPLHF. In nucleotides, the CDR3 is TGTGCCAGCAACCTGGGACAGGGAAATTCACCCCTCCACTTT. The chain carries TRBV28 and TRBJ1-6; 9 bases agree with TRBD1. The CDR3 is 14 residues long. Germline V lookup: CDR1 MDHEN, CDR2 SYDVKM. Germline trimming cut 7 bases from V and 7 bases from J; bases unmatched to any gene: 5.

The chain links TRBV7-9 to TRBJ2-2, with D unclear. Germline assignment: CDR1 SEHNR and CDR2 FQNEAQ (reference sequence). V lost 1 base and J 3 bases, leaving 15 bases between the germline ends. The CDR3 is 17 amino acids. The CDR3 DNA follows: TGTGCCAGCAGCTTAGGGTACTTCGGCAGCGACACCGGGGAGCTGTTTTTT. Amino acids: CASSLGYFGSDTGELFF.

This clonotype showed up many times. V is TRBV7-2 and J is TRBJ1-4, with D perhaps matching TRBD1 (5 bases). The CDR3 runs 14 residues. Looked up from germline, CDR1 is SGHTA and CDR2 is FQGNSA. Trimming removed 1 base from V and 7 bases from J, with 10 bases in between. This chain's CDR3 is CASSLGGRGEKLFF. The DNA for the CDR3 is TGTGCCAGCAGCTTAGGTGGGAGGGGTGAAAAACTGTTTTTT.

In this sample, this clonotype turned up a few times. CDR3 sequence (DNA): TGTGCCAGCAGGAACGCGCGGGGGGTAGATACGCAGTATTTT. Residues: CASRNARGVDTQYF. The chain carries TRBV6-5 and TRBJ2-3, with 8 bases fitting TRBD2. V was pared by 6 bases and J by 5 bases, with 7 bases of the junction left unmatched. Germline values: CDR1 MNHEY, CDR2 SVGAGI. The CDR3 length is 14 residues.